A single sample is the source of the 14 T cell receptor beta chains below, sequenced in a study of T cells in Graves' hyperthyroidism and ophthalmopathy. From RNA transcripts, TCR beta CDR3 regions were amplified. A first-round RT-PCR of the TCR CDR3 used the HTBI primer set. TCRdb re-derived calls from the multiplex PCR reads in MiXCR, one entry per CDR3 protein. The sample carries 730,000 or so distinct CDR3 sequences, approximately 18% recorded once. Sequencing input: blood. These receptors all come from a woman between 50 and 59 years old with Graves' hyperthyroidism that later progressed to Graves' ophthalmopathy.

This clonotype has a handful of counts. The rearrangement links TRBV19 to TRBJ1-2; 8 bases match TRBD1. From germline, CDR1 is LNHDA and CDR2 SQIVND (reference sequence). Losses at the gene ends were 5 bases for V and 0 bases for J; bases not matched to a gene: 8. The CDR3 has 16 residues. CDR3 sequence: CASSLRTGQTNYGYTF. The CDR3, as DNA: TGTGCCAGTAGTCTGCGGACAGGGCAGACTAACTATGGCTACACCTTC.

This clonotype occurred many times. The V and J genes are TRBV27 and TRBJ1-6, with 10 positions matching TRBD1. CDR1 and CDR2 (germline): MNHEY, SMNVEV (reference sequence). The J segment lost 3 bases and the V segment lost 5 bases, leaving 7 bases of the junction unmatched. This CDR3 spans 17 amino acids. CDR3 in DNA: TGTGCCAGCAGTACAGACAGGGGGCTCAACTATAATTCACCCCTCCACTTT. Amino acids: CASSTDRGLNYNSPLHF.

This chain links TRBV11-2 with TRBJ1-1; no clear D gene. Germline V gene lookup returns CDR1 SGHAT and CDR2 FQNNGV. The V gene lost 4 bases and the J gene lost 5 bases, with 11 bases spanning the gap. CDR3 size: 13 residues. CDR3 amino acids: CASSSSEGTEAFF. The CDR3 nucleotides are TGTGCCAGCAGCTCCAGTGAGGGAACTGAAGCTTTCTTT.

There are a few counts of this clonotype. The gene calls are TRBV6-6 and TRBJ1-2; 7 bases are shared with TRBD1. The V segment lost 1 base and the J segment 6 bases; nucleotides outside the gene matches: 8. The CDR3 has 15 residues. Germline assignment: CDR1 MNHNY and CDR2 SVGAGI (reference sequence). The CDR3 protein is CASSYLVGGEDGYTF. DNA for the CDR3: TGTGCCAGCAGTTACTTAGTAGGGGGCGAGGATGGCTACACCTTC.

The chain recombines TRBV5-6 with TRBJ2-5; maybe TRBD2 (5 bases). The CDR3 sequence is 13 residues long. Trimming removed 1 base from V and 4 bases from J, with 8 bases in between. Germline CDR1 reads SGHDT; CDR2 reads YYEEEE. CDR3 nucleotides: TGTGCCAGCAGCTTGCAGACTACAGAGACCCAGTACTTC. Amino acids: CASSLQTTETQYF.

In its sample, this clonotype was seen a few times. The rearrangement joins TRBV29-1 to TRBJ1-1, with D unclear. The V gene's germline CDR1 is SQVTM and CDR2 ANQGSEA. V lost 4 bases and J 6 bases, leaving 15 bases between the germline ends. CDR3 size: 13 residues. CDR3 in DNA: TGCAGCGTTGCCCAAGCCCGGAATGCTGAAGCTTTCTTT. Protein: CSVAQARNAEAFF. Using reference TRBV29-1 and TRBJ1-1 for the parts outside the CDR3, the full variable domain is SAVISQKPSRDICQRGTSLTIQCQVDSQVTMMFWYRQQPGQSLTLIATANQGSEATYESGFVIDKFPISRPNLTFSTLTVSNMSPEDSSIYLCSVAQARNAEAFFGQGTRLTVV.

In its sample, this clonotype was seen a few times. Here the CDR3 reads CASSYGQGAYNEQFF. The CDR3 nucleotides read TGTGCCAGCAGTTACGGTCAGGGGGCCTACAATGAGCAGTTCTTC. This chain connects TRBV6-2 or TRBV6-3 to TRBJ2-1; 7 bases are shared with TRBD1. This CDR3 comprises 15 residues. The trim removed 2 bases at V and 2 bases at J, leaving 3 bases unmatched. CDR1 and CDR2 (germline): MNHEY, SVGEGT.

This clonotype was detected many times. The chain carries TRBV20-1 and TRBJ1-2; D remains ambiguous. V lost 2 bases and J 9 bases, leaving 13 bases between the germline ends. Looked up from germline, CDR1 is DFQATT and CDR2 is SNEGSKA (reference sequence). The CDR3 totals 12 residues. This CDR3 is CSARPTFGSYTF. CDR3 bases: TGCAGTGCTAGACCCACGTTTGGTAGCTACACCTTC.

This clonotype has a count of ten or more. The chain is built from TRBV12-3 or TRBV12-4 and TRBJ1-2, with D perhaps TRBD1 (5 bases). V gave up 7 bases and J gave up 4 bases, with 13 bases separating them. This CDR3 is built from 13 residues. The CDR3 loop is CASNPGRTYGYTF. In DNA form, the CDR3 reads TGTGCCAGCAATCCGGGACGGACCTATGGCTACACCTTC.

This chain connects TRBV12-3 or TRBV12-4 to TRBJ1-3, with D unresolved. The CDR3 sequence is 13 residues long. Trimming took 3 bases from V and 4 from J, leaving 7 bases between them. DNA for the CDR3: TGTGCCAGCAGTTTTGGCACGGGAAACACCATATATTTT. Amino acid sequence: CASSFGTGNTIYF.

In this sample, this clonotype turned up many times. The chain has TRBV12-3 or TRBV12-4 and TRBJ2-7, with D tentatively TRBD2 (5 bases). Trimming shortened V by 6 bases and J by 0 bases, and 9 bases separated the two germline ends. This CDR3 has 13 residues. This chain's CDR3 is CASSAGNSYEQYF. CDR3 in DNA: TGTGCCAGCAGCGCCGGGAACTCCTACGAGCAGTACTTC.

The rearrangement uses TRBV5-1 and TRBJ2-5; maybe TRBD2 (6 bases). CDR1 is SGHRS, CDR2 YFSETQ, per germline. V was shortened by 0 bases and J by 7 bases, with 16 bases between the two germline ends. There are 15 residues in the CDR3. CDR3: CASSLGGEPMGTQYF. CDR3 coding DNA: TGCGCCAGCAGCTTGGGGGGGGAACCGATGGGGACCCAGTACTTC.

The J gene is TRBJ1-1, the V gene TRBV2; tentative D call: TRBD1 (5 bases). The ends were cut back, 1 base at V and 4 bases at J, with 10 bases in the middle. Germline V CDR1 and CDR2: SNHLY, FYNNEI. The CDR3 runs 14 residues. The CDR3 sequence is CASSEGMGGTEAFF. The CDR3 DNA sequence: TGTGCCAGCAGTGAAGGCATGGGGGGCACTGAAGCTTTCTTT. Filled out from reference TRBV2 and TRBJ1-1, the complete variable domain reads EPEVTQTPSHQVTQMGQEVILRCVPISNHLYFYWYRQILGQKVEFLVSFYNNEISEKSEIFDDQFSVERPDGSNFTLKIRSTKLEDSAMYFCASSEGMGGTEAFFGQGTRLTVV.

CDR3 region: CASSTIGGTDTQYF. The CDR3 bases are TGTGCCAGTAGTACAATAGGGGGCACAGATACGCAGTATTTT. The rearrangement links TRBV19 to TRBJ2-3; maybe TRBD1 (5 bases). Trimming removed 4 bases at V and 1 base at J, with 9 bases between. CDR3 length: 14 residues. Germline values: CDR1 LNHDA, CDR2 SQIVND (reference sequence).